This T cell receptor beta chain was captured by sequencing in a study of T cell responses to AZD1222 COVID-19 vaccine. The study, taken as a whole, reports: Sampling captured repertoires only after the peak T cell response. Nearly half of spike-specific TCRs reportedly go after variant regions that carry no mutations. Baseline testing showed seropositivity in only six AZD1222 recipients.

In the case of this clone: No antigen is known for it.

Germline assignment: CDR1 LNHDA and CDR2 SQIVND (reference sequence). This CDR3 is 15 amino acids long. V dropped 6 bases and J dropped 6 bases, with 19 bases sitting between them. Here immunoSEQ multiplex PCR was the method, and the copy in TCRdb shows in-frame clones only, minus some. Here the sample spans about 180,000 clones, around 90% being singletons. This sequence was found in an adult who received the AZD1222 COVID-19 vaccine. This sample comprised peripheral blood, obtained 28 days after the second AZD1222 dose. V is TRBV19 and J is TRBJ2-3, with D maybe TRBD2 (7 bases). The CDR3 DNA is TGTGCCAGTAGGCTAAGGGGGGGGCATTTGGATACGCAGTATTTT. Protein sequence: CASRLRGGHLDTQYF.